This T cell receptor (beta chain) was captured in a study of follicular helper T cells after annual influenza vaccination (dated by TCRdb to about 2017). Background on the whole study: After each seasonal influenza vaccination, blood was collected on days 0, 7 and 28. Samples from 2013-2014 were cryopreserved, whereas samples from about 2015 were processed immediately after collection. One week after vaccination, a second recruited cohort of 12 subjects (Table S1) displayed a similar ICOS+CD38+ cTfh response. To study recall of cTfh clones, some subjects were followed across successive annual vaccinations spanning the 2013-2014, 2014-2015 and 2015-2016 seasons. Multi-year samples were obtained from six subjects, with two vaccination seasons covered for a few subjects and three seasons covered for two subjects. Results the study describes overall, beyond this receptor: Day 7 ICOS+CD38+ clones were most often found later in ICOS-CD38- cTfh, suggesting that subset may serve as a memory reservoir. ICOS+CD38+ cTfh clonality correlated with the frequency of that population, and its change correlated with the change in circulating plasmablast frequency. Productive TCRB sequences were recovered from only about 8.5-20% of analyzed cells, so rare clonotypes could not be sampled. With successive annual vaccinations, a recurrent oligoclonal ICOS+CD38+ cTfh response was recalled, and this response contained tetramer and AIM influenza-specific clonotypes.

Relative to germline, V is 4 bases shorter and J is 0 bases shorter, with 16 bases between their ends. CDR1 and CDR2 are drawn from the germline V gene: ENHRY, SYGVKD. The CDR3 runs 16 amino acids, cysteine and phenylalanine included. Here the CDR3 DNA is all that survives: 48 bases in frame from base 1. The protocol used for the library was the immunoSEQ multiplex PCR assay. Adaptive Biotechnologies handled the TCRB amplification, library preparation, sequencing and preliminary bioinformatics at Survey level resolution. TCRB sequencing used multiplex PCR amplification of genomic DNA from sorted cTfh populations. Turning to the authors' computational methods: Clonality was computed in R as 1 minus normalized Shannon entropy; the Gini index was calculated with the R package ineq. To get the overlap score, the summed counts of shared sequences were divided by the total counts of all sequences in both of the compared samples. Fisher's exact test, with an assumed theoretical repertoire of 10^7 TCRB sequences, was used to assess the significance of shared clonotypes. The table was pulled from immuneACCESS by TCRdb, which kept in-frame rearrangements only. Such tables lose some clones; where checked, under half of the loss comes from unresolved V genes, and the rest has no known cause. That table supplies the V and J calls and clone size; D and trimming were determined from the DNA. The sample data list approximately 5,000 clones, and roughly nine tenths of these were observed just once. Approximately 1.5% of the sample is held by the ten biggest clonotypes.

The sample's time point label is to be understood as: 2013-2014 season, 7 days after vaccination. Adults received seasonal inactivated influenza vaccine (Fluvarix), and TCRB sequencing tracked sorted blood CD4 subsets before and after vaccination. To be eligible, subjects had to live in the community and must not have received influenza vaccine in the previous 6 months. Subjects were excluded for influenza vaccine contraindications, substance abuse, HIV/AIDS, active malignancy, immunomodulatory medication, or active illness such as respiratory infection. Per time point, between roughly 35 and 110 mL of blood was sampled. Non-naive CD4+CXCR5+PD-1+ cells were defined as circulating Tfh and were sorted into two fractions, ICOS+CD38+ and ICOS-CD38-. Ficoll-Paque PLUS or SepMate separation was used to isolate PBMC. Cell subsets were sorted from PBMC on a BD FACS Aria before DNA extraction. Regarding this clone: This receptor's antigen is unknown. Base-call qualities are not available, and no considerably larger clone is one nucleotide away.

This chain is built from TRBV10-3 and TRBJ2-7; perhaps TRBD2 is the D gene, with 5 bases matching. Sequencing was performed on CXCR5+ CD38- circulating T follicular helper cells from blood, taken 7 days after influenza vaccination. The sample's cell subset or site label, in plain terms: circulating Tfh, non-naive CD4+CXCR5+PD-1+ (ICOS+CD38+ or ICOS-CD38-). The TCR originated in an adult who received the influenza vaccine. DNA sequence: TGTGCCATCAGTGCCCCCCCGGAGGTAGGCTCCTACGAGCAGTACTTC. This translates into CAISAPPEVGSYEQYF.